The 24 T cell receptor beta chains reported below all come from one sample, sequenced in a study of metastatic and nonmetastatic thyroid tumors. Patients had received no treatment of any kind before thyroid surgery. Using MiXCR, TCRdb reanalyzed the PCR reads. Of approximately 24,000 clones listed, 20% to 25% are singletons. Sequenced material: blood. These TCRs come from a male donor with papillary thyroid cancer or a benign thyroid nodule (not recorded which). Some clones in this sample may be carry-over from other donors' samples.

Many counts were recorded for this clone. J is TRBJ2-7 and V is TRBV2; 10 bases align to TRBD2. The CDR3 has 15 amino acids. V gave up 6 bases and J gave up 6 bases; unmatched junction bases: 11. Germline CDR1 reads SNHLY; CDR2 reads FYNNEI. The CDR3 nucleotides are TGTGCCAGCAGGACGACTATTAGCGGGGGGACCGAGCAGTACTTC. Amino acids: CASRTTISGGTEQYF. Full variable domain (rest looked up from reference TRBV2 and TRBJ2-7): EPEVTQTPSHQVTQMGQEVILRCVPISNHLYFYWYRQILGQKVEFLVSFYNNEISEKSEIFDDQFSVERPDGSNFTLKIRSTKLEDSAMYFCASRTTISGGTEQYFGPGTRLTVT.

The V call is TRBV11-3, the J call TRBJ2-7; D may be TRBD1 (6 bases). Trimming stripped 0 bases from V and 5 bases from J, with 8 bases between. Germline CDR1 and CDR2: SGHNT and YENEEA. This CDR3 has 13 amino acids. DNA for the CDR3: TGTGCCAGCAGCTTAGAGACAGGTAACGAGCAGTACTTC. Amino acids: CASSLETGNEQYF.

This clone was seen ten or more times. The junction differs from germline at one of its ends, possibly a read error. This rearrangement joins TRBV20-1 to TRBJ2-5; 10 bases are shared with TRBD2. The CDR3 length is 14 residues. The germline gives CDR1 DFQATT, CDR2 SNEGSKA (reference sequence). The CDR3 loop reads CSTRAGGRQETQYF. The CDR3 nucleotides read TGCAGTACTAGAGCGGGGGGGCGTCAAGAGACCCAGTACTTC.

The sample holds many counts of this clone. The chain couples TRBV28 to TRBJ2-7, with D possibly matching TRBD2 (7 bases). The V and J ends lost 1 base and 4 bases respectively, with 11 bases between them. Looked up from germline, CDR1 is MDHEN and CDR2 is SYDVKM. The CDR3 has 14 residues. Written as DNA, the CDR3 is TGTGCCAGCAGTTTATCACAGGGAGGGTACGAGCAGTACTTC. Protein: CASSLSQGGYEQYF.

The chain carries TRBV2 and TRBJ2-5; D might be TRBD2 (6 bases). V dropped 8 bases and J dropped 1 base, with 17 bases sitting between them. Germline V gene sequence: CDR1 SNHLY, CDR2 FYNNEI. The CDR3 loop spans 15 amino acids. Here the CDR3 DNA reads TGTGCCAGCTCTGAGGTGACGGGACTCCAAGAGACCCAGTACTTC. Translation gives CASSEVTGLQETQYF.

In this sample, this clone is medium-sized (0.01 to 0.1%). V is TRBV11-2 and J is TRBJ2-7; TRBD2 aligns across 9 bases. This CDR3 region has 15 residues. Germline V gene data show CDR1 as SGHAT and CDR2 as FQNNGV. Trimming took 5 bases from V and 2 from J; bases not matched to a gene: 7. CDR3 DNA sequence: TGTGCCAGCAGCCCCCGGCTAGCGGGGCCCTACGAGCAGTACTTC. It translates to CASSPRLAGPYEQYF. The whole variable domain, remainder taken from reference TRBV11-2 and TRBJ2-7, is EAGVAQSPRYKIIEKRQSVAFWCNPISGHATLYWYQQILGQGPKLLIQFQNNGVVDDSQLPKDRFSAERLKGVDSTLKIQPAKLEDSAVYLCASSPRLAGPYEQYFGPGTRLTVT.

This clone was observed many times. V is TRBV5-6 and J is TRBJ1-3, with 7 positions matching TRBD1. The CDR3 spans 14 residues. Germline loops: CDR1 SGHDT, CDR2 YYEEEE. After removal of 5 bases from V and 1 base from J, the junction contained 3 bases not matched to a gene. The CDR3 DNA is TGTGCCAGCAGGGGACAGTTGTCTGGAAACACCATATATTTT. This sequence encodes CASRGQLSGNTIYF.

This clone was detected many times. The chain employs TRBV27 and TRBJ1-5; D perhaps matches TRBD1 (6 bases). This CDR3 comprises 14 residues. Trimming removed 3 bases at V and 6 bases at J, with 12 bases between. The V gene's germline CDR1 is MNHEY and CDR2 SMNVEV (reference sequence). CDR3 coding DNA: TGTGCCAGCAGTTTTCGGGGGGCGCTTCAGCCCCAGCATTTT. Translation gives CASSFRGALQPQHF.

There are many counts of this clone. Different DNA sequences within this sample yield the same CDR3. The gene calls are TRBV11-2 and TRBJ1-5; D is possibly TRBD1 (5 bases). The CDR3 has 13 amino acids. Germline V lookup: CDR1 SGHAT, CDR2 FQNNGV. Trimming left V 5 bases short and J 6 bases short, with 11 bases between. The CDR3 DNA sequence: TGTGCCAGCAGCCTAGGGGACCGTCAGCCCCAGCATTTT. This translates into CASSLGDRQPQHF.

The table lists this clone with many counts. CDR3 in DNA: TGTGCCAGCAAAAGAGGGCTTTACTCTGGAAACACCATATATTTT. Protein product: CASKRGLYSGNTIYF. The chain couples TRBV6-1 to TRBJ1-3; D is ambiguous. This CDR3 is built from 15 residues. V lost 7 bases and J 0 bases, leaving 13 bases between the germline ends. The germline V gene encodes CDR1 MNHNS and CDR2 SASEGT.

The chain combines TRBV11-1 with TRBJ2-7, with 9 bases lining up with TRBD1. The J segment lost 3 bases and the V segment lost 7 bases, leaving 22 bases of the junction unmatched. The CDR3 has 19 residues. The germline CDR1 and CDR2 sequences are SGHAT and FQDESV (reference sequence). The CDR3 DNA reads as TGTGCCAGCACGACCTACCCGAACTCCGGGACAGGGAAAAACTACGAGCAGTACTTC. This translates into CASTTYPNSGTGKNYEQYF.

This clone was counted a few times. The V and J genes are TRBV6-1 and TRBJ1-2, with D perhaps TRBD1 (5 bases). The germline V gene has CDR1 MNHNS and CDR2 SASEGT. The CDR3 has 14 amino acids. V lost 2 bases to trimming and J lost 13 bases, with 20 bases between them. The CDR3 coding sequence is TGTGCCAGCAGTGAATGGGGCGGCCGGTGGTGGTGCACCTTC. It translates to CASSEWGGRWWCTF.

There are a few counts of this clone. The chain couples TRBV6-2 or TRBV6-3 to TRBJ2-2; D uncertain. Germline assignment: CDR1 MNHEY and CDR2 SVGEGT. V lost 5 bases and J 2 bases, leaving 9 bases between the germline ends. The CDR3 spans 14 residues. The CDR3 DNA sequence: TGTGCCAGCAGTCGAGCAGTAAACACCGGGGAGCTGTTTTTT. Its protein is CASSRAVNTGELFF.

This clone occurred many times. In the same sample, other DNA sequences code for this CDR3. The V call is TRBV6-1, the J call TRBJ2-1, with 7 bases fitting TRBD2. Trimming removed 6 bases from V and 0 bases from J; junction bases left unmatched: 8. CDR1 is MNHNS and CDR2 is SASEGT in the germline V gene. The CDR3 sequence is 16 residues long. The CDR3, as DNA: TGTGCCAGCAGGGGGCGACTAGCTACCTCCTACAATGAGCAGTTCTTC. Translation: CASRGRLATSYNEQFF.

This clone was counted ten times or more. The genes are TRBV28 and TRBJ1-4; TRBD1 might be the D (6 bases). The CDR3 is made up of 15 amino acids. With 0 bases removed from V and 2 bases from J, the gap between germline ends came to 7 bases. Germline-derived CDR1 and CDR2 are MDHEN and SYDVKM. The CDR3 is CASSLWGGTNEKLFF. The CDR3 region has the DNA TGTGCCAGCAGTTTATGGGGGGGCACTAATGAAAAACTGTTTTTT. The full variable domain, its missing parts supplied by reference TRBV28 and TRBJ1-4, is DVKVTQSSRYLVKRTGEKVFLECVQDMDHENMFWYRQDPGLGLRLIYFSYDVKMKEKGDIPEGYSVSREKKERFSLILESASTNQTSMYLCASSLWGGTNEKLFFGSGTQLSVL.

The V gene is TRBV7-2, the J gene TRBJ2-1; D tentatively reads TRBD1 or TRBD2 (5 bases each). The CDR3 has 18 residues. The germline V gene has CDR1 SGHTA and CDR2 FQGNSA. V was shortened by 0 bases and J by 6 bases, with 21 bases between the two germline ends. The CDR3 reads CASSLARGGGRGFNEQFF. The DNA of the CDR3 is TGTGCCAGCAGCTTAGCGAGGGGTGGGGGACGCGGTTTCAATGAGCAGTTCTTC.

In its sample, this clone is medium-sized. The rearrangement links TRBV4-2 to TRBJ2-2; TRBD2 is a possible D gene (6 bases). Germline CDR1 is LGHNA and CDR2 is YNFKEQ. V lost 2 bases, J lost 3 bases, and 7 bases lay in between. The CDR3 loop spans 14 amino acids. The CDR3 nucleotides are TGTGCCAGCAGCCAAAGACTAGACACCGGGGAGCTGTTTTTT. Its translation is CASSQRLDTGELFF.

This clone was seen a few times. This chain uses TRBV6-1 with TRBJ1-2; unclear D gene. V lost 6 bases and J lost 0, with 14 bases in between. Germline V gene data show CDR1 as MNHNS and CDR2 as SASEGT. The CDR3 runs to 15 residues. CDR3 sequence: CASRAAQHSNYGYTF. The CDR3 DNA reads TGTGCCAGCAGAGCCGCACAACACTCTAACTATGGCTACACCTTC.

This clone was found a few times. It may be a read error: a sequence one base away is much more abundant. This chain connects TRBV4-1 to TRBJ1-1; D call uncertain. Trimming took off 4 bases at V and 3 bases at J, with 9 bases between the two ends. The V gene's germline CDR1 is MGHRA and CDR2 YSYEKL. The CDR3 loop spans 13 amino acids. The CDR3 DNA is TGCGCCAGCAGCCGGACTAGTTACACTGAAGCTTTCTTT. Protein sequence: CASSRTSYTEAFF.

The sample holds many counts of this clone. The chain employs TRBV6-4 and TRBJ2-2, with a weak D call TRBD1 (5 bases). Trimming took 6 bases from V and 2 from J, leaving 13 bases between them. Germline assignment: CDR1 MRHNA and CDR2 SNTAGT. The CDR3 contains 15 residues. CDR3 coding DNA: TGTGCCAGCAGCGTCGGTTGGGGCAACACCGGGGAGCTGTTTTTT. This encodes CASSVGWGNTGELFF.

Many counts were recorded for this clone. The chain is built from TRBV4-1 and TRBJ2-3; D tentatively reads TRBD1 or TRBD2 (5 bases each). Germline V gene data show CDR1 as MGHRA and CDR2 as YSYEKL. The CDR3 sequence is 17 residues long. V lost 0 bases and J lost 0, with 13 bases in between. CDR3 sequence reads: CASSQDGATSSTDTQYF. Written as DNA, the CDR3 is TGCGCCAGCAGCCAAGACGGGGCTACCAGTAGCACAGATACGCAGTATTTT.

This clone was detected ten times or more. This chain connects TRBV3-1 to TRBJ2-1, with D tentatively TRBD2 (6 bases). Trimming removed 0 bases at V and 1 base at J, with 13 bases between. Per the germline V gene, CDR1 is LGHDT and CDR2 is YNNKEL (reference sequence). CDR3 length equals 17 residues. CDR3 bases: TGTGCCAGCAGCCAAGAGAGCCGGGACTTTTCCTACAATGAGCAGTTCTTC. Its protein product is CASSQESRDFSYNEQFF.

This clone was seen at least ten times. This chain links TRBV11-3 with TRBJ1-2, with D hard to call. Trimming took off 5 bases at V and 3 bases at J, with 10 bases between the two ends. The germline CDR1 and CDR2 sequences are SGHNT and YENEEA. This CDR3 spans 13 amino acids. Here the CDR3 reads CASSPDGDYGYTF. The CDR3 DNA reads TGTGCCAGCAGCCCAGACGGGGACTATGGCTACACCTTC. The whole variable domain, filled in from reference TRBV11-3 and TRBJ1-2, reads EAGVVQSPRYKIIEKKQPVAFWCNPISGHNTLYWYLQNLGQGPELLIRYENEEAVDDSQLPKDRFSAERLKGVDSTLKIQPAELGDSAVYLCASSPDGDYGYTFGSGTRLTVV.

This clone was detected ten times or more. This chain connects TRBV7-2 to TRBJ2-5; 12 nucleotides match TRBD2. J was trimmed by 4 bases and V by 5 bases; bases with no gene match: 2. Germline CDR1 reads SGHTA; CDR2 reads FQGNSA. The CDR3 is 14 residues long. CDR3 region: CASSRGLAGETQYF. The CDR3 DNA reads as TGTGCCAGCAGCCGGGGACTAGCGGGAGAGACCCAGTACTTC.